This T cell receptor (beta chain) derives from a study of Ad26.COV2.S vaccination and SARS-CoV-2 variants. This CDR3 is built from 15 residues. Noted treatment: 15 to 20 received Ad26.COV2.S at low or high dose, single or two shots; roughly 5 received placebo; per-sample allocation not given. The samples date from day 63 after the first vaccine or placebo injection. This table comes from immunoSEQ multiplex PCR, and its TCRdb copy is limited to in-frame clones, with some not included. This sample carries around 450,000 clones, around 90% of them seen once, and the ten largest clones take less than 5.5%.

The sequence derives from a person aged 18-65 years who received the Ad26.COV2.S COVID-19 vaccine or a placebo. This chain uses TRBV21-1 with TRBJ2-2. TRBV21-1 has pseudogene status. The specimen comprised peripheral blood, sampled in a trial of Ad26.COV2.S vaccine versus placebo. As DNA, the CDR3 is TGTGCCAGCAGCAAATGTAACGAGAACACCGGGGAGCTGTTTTTT. This gives the protein CASSKCNENTGELFF.